This TCR beta chain came from a study of blood T cell repertoires in COVID-19 (dated by TCRdb to about 2020). Regarding the complete study: The collaborator samples originated in the United States, Italy and Spain and spanned the acute and convalescent phases of COVID-19. The prospective study material was composed of cDNA or gDNA derived from T cells, B-cell-depleted T cells, or PBMCs. The samples were drawn from the first 160 participants of the ongoing ImmuneRACE study and from over 950 subjects provided by 6 global collaborators. The repertoires were released in a freely available public database intended as a resource for research on the immune response to SARS-CoV-2. Subjects who had been exposed to COVID-19, were actively infected with it, or had recovered from it provided the deeply sampled blood TCRbeta repertoires that made up the dataset. A de-identified subject ID, COVID-19 status, age in years and sex were almost always included in the sample metadata. Where HLA class I and class II types were available, the types were taken from metadata supplied by the sample provider, not from assay-based typing. Broad study findings and their caveats: Clinical and demographic metadata were provided uncurated, with the amount varying by source and participant.

As regards this clone: Its antigen is still unknown. Per-nucleotide qualities are absent, and no much larger clonotype sits a single base away.

Collaborating institutions collected whole blood in K2EDTA tubes following their own protocols. For TCRbeta analysis, collaborators shipped samples as frozen whole blood, isolated PBMCs, or DNA extracted from either of those sample types. For this chain, trimming is 3 bases at the V end and 5 bases at the J end, and the number of junction bases without a gene match is 4. CDR1 and CDR2, looked up from the germline V gene (reference sequence), are LNHDA and SQIVND. Reading from cysteine to phenylalanine, the CDR3 counts 14 amino acids. Of all the DNA, just the CDR3 is kept, 42 bases in frame from base 1. The immunoSEQ Assay, a bias-controlled multiplex PCR, was used to amplify TCRbeta CDR3 regions from genomic DNA. On the authors' methods: The number of nucleated cells in each sample was estimated from the amplification of reference gene primers within the assay. To quantify the absolute abundance of each unique TCRbeta CDR3 rearrangement, sequence reads were collapsed and filtered. Productive Simpson clonality was computed per sample as the square root of Simpson's diversity index over productive rearrangements. TCRdb retrieved this table from immuneACCESS and kept in-frame rearrangements only. Not all clones are present; in checked studies, unresolved V genes account for under half, and no reason is known for the remainder. V and J calls and clone size follow that table, whereas D and trimming were derived from the DNA. The sample records a few hundred thousand clones, roughly 84% of which are singletons. Roughly 3.1% of the sample goes to the ten largest clones.

This chain is built from TRBV19 and TRBJ2-7, with TRBD1 matching 10 junction bases. Sequencing was done on a sample of peripheral blood. This sequence was found in a woman in her late teens or twenties with acute or convalescent COVID-19. DNA sequence: TGTGCCAGTAGTATGGGACAGGGGTTTAACGAGCAGTACTTC. It specifies CASSMGQGFNEQYF.